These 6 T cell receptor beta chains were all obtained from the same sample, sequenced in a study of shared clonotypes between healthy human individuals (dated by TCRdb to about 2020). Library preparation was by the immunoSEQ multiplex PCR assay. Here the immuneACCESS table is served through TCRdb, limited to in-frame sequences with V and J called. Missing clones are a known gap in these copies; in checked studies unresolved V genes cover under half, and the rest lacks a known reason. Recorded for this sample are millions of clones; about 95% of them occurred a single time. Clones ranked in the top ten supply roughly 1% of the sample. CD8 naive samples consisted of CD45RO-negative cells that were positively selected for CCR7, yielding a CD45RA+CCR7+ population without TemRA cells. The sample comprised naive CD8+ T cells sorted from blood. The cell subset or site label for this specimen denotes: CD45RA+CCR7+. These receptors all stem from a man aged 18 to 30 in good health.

The CDR3, as DNA: TGTGCCAGCAGCTCGGCAACTACAGGGGACTATGGCTACACCTTC. Its translation: CASSSATTGDYGYTF. This chain uses TRBV7-6 with TRBJ1-2; 7 nucleotides match TRBD1. Per the germline V gene, CDR1 is SGHVS and CDR2 is FNYEAQ. The length of the CDR3 is 15 residues. The trim removed 4 bases at V and 3 bases at J, leaving 8 bases unmatched.

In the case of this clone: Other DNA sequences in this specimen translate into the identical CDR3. The CDR3 sequence is CASSFPPGGTDTQYF. The CDR3, as DNA: TGTGCCAGCAGTTTCCCTCCAGGAGGCACAGATACGCAGTATTTT. This chain links TRBV28 with TRBJ2-3; D not resolved. The CDR3 covers 15 residues. Germline CDR1 reads MDHEN; CDR2 reads SYDVKM. Trimming removed 3 bases from V and 1 base from J, with 11 bases in between.

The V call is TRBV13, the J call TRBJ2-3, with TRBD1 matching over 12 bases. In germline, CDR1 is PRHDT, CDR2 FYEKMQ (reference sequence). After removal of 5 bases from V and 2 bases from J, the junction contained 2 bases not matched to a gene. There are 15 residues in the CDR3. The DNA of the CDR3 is TGTGCCAGCAGCCCGGGACAGGGGGCCACAGATACGCAGTATTTT. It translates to CASSPGQGATDTQYF.

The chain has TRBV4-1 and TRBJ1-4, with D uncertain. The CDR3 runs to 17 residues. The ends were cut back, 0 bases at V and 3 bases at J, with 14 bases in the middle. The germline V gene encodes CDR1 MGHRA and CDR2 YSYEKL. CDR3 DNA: TGCGCCAGCAGCCAAGATGATGGGGAATCGGCTAATGAAAAACTGTTTTTT. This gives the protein CASSQDDGESANEKLFF.

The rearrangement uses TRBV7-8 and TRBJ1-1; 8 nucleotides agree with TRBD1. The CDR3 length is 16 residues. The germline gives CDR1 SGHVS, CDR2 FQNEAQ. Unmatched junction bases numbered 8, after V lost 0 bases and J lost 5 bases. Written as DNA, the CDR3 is TGTGCCAGCAGCTTAGCGTCCGGACAGGGAGGGACTGAAGCTTTCTTT. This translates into CASSLASGQGGTEAFF.

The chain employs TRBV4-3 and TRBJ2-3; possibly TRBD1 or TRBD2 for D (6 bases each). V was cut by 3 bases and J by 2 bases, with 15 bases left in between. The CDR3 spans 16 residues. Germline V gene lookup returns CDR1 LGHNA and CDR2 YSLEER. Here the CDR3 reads CASSQRAGGATDTQYF. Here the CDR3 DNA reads TGCGCCAGCAGCCAGAGGGCCGGGGGCGCCACAGATACGCAGTATTTT.